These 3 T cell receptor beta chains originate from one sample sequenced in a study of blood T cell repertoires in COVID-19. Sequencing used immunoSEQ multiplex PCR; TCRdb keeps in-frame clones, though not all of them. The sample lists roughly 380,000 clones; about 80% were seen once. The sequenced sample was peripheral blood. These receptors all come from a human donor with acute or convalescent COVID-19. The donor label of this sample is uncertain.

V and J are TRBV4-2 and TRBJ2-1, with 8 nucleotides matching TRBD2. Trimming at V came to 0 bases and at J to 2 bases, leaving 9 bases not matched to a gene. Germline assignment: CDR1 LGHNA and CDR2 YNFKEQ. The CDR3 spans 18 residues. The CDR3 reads CASSQDLPGGPAYNEQFF. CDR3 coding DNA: TGTGCCAGCAGCCAAGATCTTCCGGGAGGGCCCGCCTACAATGAGCAGTTCTTC.

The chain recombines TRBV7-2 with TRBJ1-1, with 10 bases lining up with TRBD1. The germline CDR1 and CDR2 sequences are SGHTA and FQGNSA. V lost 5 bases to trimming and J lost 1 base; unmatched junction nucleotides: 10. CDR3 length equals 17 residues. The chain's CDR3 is CASSPADRGRGNTEAFF. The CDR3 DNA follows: TGTGCCAGCAGCCCGGCAGACAGGGGGCGGGGGAACACTGAAGCTTTCTTT.

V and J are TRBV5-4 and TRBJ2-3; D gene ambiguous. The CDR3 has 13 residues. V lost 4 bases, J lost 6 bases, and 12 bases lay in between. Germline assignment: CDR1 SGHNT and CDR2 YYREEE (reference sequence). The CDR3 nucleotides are TGTGCCAGCAGCGGAGTACTGGAGGATACGCAGTATTTT. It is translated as CASSGVLEDTQYF.